A selection of T cell receptor beta chains follows, all from one sample in a study of a mutant IDH1 vaccine in newly diagnosed glioma. TCRdb keeps only in-frame clones here, not all; method: immunoSEQ multiplex PCR. The table has 40,000 or so clones, around 78% seen once; the top ten hold just over 9%. Specimen: PBMCs, collected from a glioma patient treated with radiotherapy, temozolomide or both. All receptors derive from a man aged 35 to 55 with glioma. Some clones in this sample may be carry-over from other donors' samples. CDR3s include the opening cysteine and the closing phenylalanine or tryptophan. The D gene is left open where the match is weak. Rows may omit the clone size; those that give it use once, few, many or a size class.

j_gene,d_gene,v_gene,abundance,CDR3aa,CDR3nt
TRBJ2-3,NA,TRBV10-1,once,CASGGTGTFIETQYF,TGCGCCAGCGGAGGGACTGGGACTTTTATTGAGACGCAGTATTTT
TRBJ1-1,TRBD1,TRBV6-5,NA,CASSYTGDRGNTEAFF,TGTGCCAGCAGTTACACAGGAGACAGGGGGAACACTGAAGCTTTCTTT
TRBJ2-7,NA,TRBV6-5,once,CASSYLQGRDAYEQYF,TGTGCCAGCAGTTACTTACAGGGTAGGGATGCCTACGAGCAGTACTTC
TRBJ2-1,TRBD1,TRBV14,NA,CASSHFTGQGHRNEQFF,TGTGCCAGCAGCCATTTCACGGGACAGGGTCATCGCAATGAGCAGTTCTTC
TRBJ2-3,TRBD2,TRBV6-4,NA,CASSDGTSGGDTQYF,TGTGCCAGCAGTGACGGGACTAGCGGGGGGGATACGCAGTATTTT
TRBJ1-3,NA,TRBV6-5,NA,CASSYSKGLGNTIYF,TGTGCCAGCAGTTACTCGAAAGGTTTGGGAAACACCATATATTTT
TRBJ1-2,NA,TRBV7-2,NA,CASSPVDSTNYGYTF,TGTGCCAGCAGCCCCGTCGACAGCACGAACTATGGCTACACCTTC
TRBJ2-5,NA,TRBV2,NA,CASSEEAFPRYF,TGTGCCAGCAGTGAAGAGGCCTTCCCCCGGTACTTC
TRBJ1-5,TRBD1,TRBV5-6,NA,CASSTWDRGGNQPQHF,TGTGCCAGCAGTACCTGGGACAGGGGTGGCAATCAGCCCCAGCATTTT
TRBJ1-4,NA,TRBV10-3,NA,CAISESQGTNEKLFF,TGTGCCATCAGTGAGTCTCAGGGGACTAATGAAAAACTGTTTTTT
TRBJ1-1,NA,TRBV6-5,NA,CASSRPQGGATEAFF,TGTGCCAGCAGTCGCCCGCAGGGAGGGGCCACTGAAGCTTTCTTT
TRBJ1-6,NA,TRBV19,NA,CASSLFVSYNSPLHF,TGTGCCAGTAGCCTCTTCGTCAGTTATAATTCACCCCTCCACTTT
TRBJ1-1,NA,TRBV2,few,CASNRRAGEAFF,TGTGCCAGCAACAGGCGGGCGGGTGAAGCTTTCTTT
TRBJ1-1,NA,TRBV19,NA,CASSRRAMTEAFF,TGTGCCAGTAGTAGACGGGCAATGACTGAAGCTTTCTTT
TRBJ1-4,TRBD1,TRBV5-1,NA,CASSLGTGINEKLFF,TGCGCCAGCAGCTTGGGGACAGGGATTAATGAAAAACTGTTTTTT
TRBJ1-6,NA,TRBV15,NA,CATSSAEGSPLHF,TGTGCCACCAGCAGTGCTGAGGGTTCACCCCTCCACTTT
TRBJ2-7,TRBD2,TRBV5-1,NA,CASRFSGLAGIPYEQYF,TGCGCCAGCAGATTCTCTGGACTAGCGGGGATCCCCTACGAGCAGTACTTC
TRBJ2-1,TRBD2,TRBV7-9,once,CASSWGGSYNEQFF,TGTGCCAGCAGCTGGGGGGGCTCCTACAATGAGCAGTTCTTC
TRBJ1-1,NA,TRBV18,NA,CASSPTANTEAFF,TGTGCCAGCTCACCCACAGCGAACACTGAAGCTTTCTTT
TRBJ1-2,NA,TRBV7-9,NA,CASSLGPVYGYTF,TGTGCCAGCAGCCTCGGTCCTGTCTATGGCTACACCTTC
TRBJ2-7,TRBD1,TRBV5-1,NA,CASSPAGGPYEQYF,TGCGCCAGCAGCCCGGCAGGGGGACCCTACGAGCAGTACTTC
TRBJ2-3,NA,TRBV9,NA,CASSVVGARDTQYF,TGTGCCAGCAGCGTAGTGGGGGCGCGAGATACGCAGTATTTT
TRBJ2-3,NA,TRBV4-3,once,CASSQDPASTDTQYF,TGCGCCAGCAGCCAGGATCCCGCTAGCACAGATACGCAGTATTTT
TRBJ1-2,NA,TRBV4-3,NA,CASTPDLSNYGYTF,TGCGCCAGCACGCCAGACCTAAGCAACTATGGCTACACCTTC
TRBJ1-1,NA,TRBV9,NA,CASSQGGGNTEAFF,TGTGCCAGCAGCCAAGGGGGGGGCAACACTGAAGCTTTCTTT
TRBJ2-5,TRBD2,TRBV30,NA,CAWSTLTSGGQETQYF,TGTGCCTGGAGTACGTTGACTAGCGGGGGGCAAGAGACCCAGTACTTC
TRBJ1-2,NA,TRBV4-3,medium-sized,CASSQEHYGYTF,TGCGCCAGCAGCCAAGAACACTATGGCTACACCTTC
TRBJ1-4,NA,TRBV5-5,NA,CASSLEDEKLFF,TGTGCCAGCAGCTTGGAAGATGAAAAACTGTTTTTT
TRBJ1-4,NA,TRBV27,NA,CASSLFRTNEKLFF,TGTGCCAGCAGTTTATTCAGAACTAATGAAAAACTGTTTTTT
TRBJ2-6,NA,TRBV29-1,NA,CSVVDEKLSGANVLTF,TGCAGCGTTGTAGACGAAAAACTCTCTGGGGCCAACGTCCTGACTTTC
TRBJ1-3,NA,TRBV4-3,once,CASSQGVGDRNTIYF,TGCGCCAGCAGCCAGGGGGTAGGAGACAGAAACACCATATATTTT
TRBJ2-3,NA,TRBV6-1,NA,CASSEAWSTDTQYF,TGTGCCAGCAGTGAAGCTTGGAGCACAGATACGCAGTATTTT
TRBJ2-2,TRBD2,TRBV19,NA,CASNLAGEHDGELFF,TGTGCCAGTAATCTGGCGGGGGAACACGACGGGGAGCTGTTTTTT
TRBJ1-4,NA,TRBV2,once,CASSTFPPAATNEKLFF,TGTGCCAGCAGCACCTTTCCTCCCGCCGCAACTAATGAAAAACTGTTTTTT
TRBJ1-2,NA,TRBV4-2,NA,CASSQESGARAGYTF,TGTGCCAGCAGCCAAGAGAGTGGGGCCAGGGCTGGCTACACCTTC
TRBJ1-1,TRBD1,TRBV27,NA,CASSLATGMNTEAFF,TGTGCCAGCAGTTTAGCGACAGGGATGAACACTGAAGCTTTCTTT
TRBJ1-1,TRBD1,TRBV4-2,NA,CASSQDPRQGNTEAFF,TGTGCCAGCAGCCAAGATCCGAGACAGGGGAACACTGAAGCTTTCTTT
TRBJ1-4,NA,TRBV19,NA,CASSLNEKLFF,TGTGCCAGTAGCCTTAATGAAAAACTGTTTTTT
TRBJ2-1,TRBD2,TRBV5-1,NA,CASSLSSGENVEFF,TGCGCCAGCAGCTTGTCTAGCGGGGAGAACGTGGAGTTCTTC
TRBJ2-3,TRBD2,TRBV18,NA,CASSQPGLAADTQYF,TGTGCCAGCTCACAACCGGGACTAGCGGCAGATACGCAGTATTTT
TRBJ1-4,NA,TRBV4-1,medium-sized,CASSRGEGKLFF,TGCGCCAGCAGCCGAGGAGAGGGGAAACTGTTTTTT
TRBJ2-5,TRBD2,TRBV9,NA,CASSARGGQETQYF,TGTGCCAGCAGCGCCCGCGGGGGGCAAGAGACCCAGTACTTC
TRBJ1-5,NA,TRBV6-6,NA,CASSPGYLQPQHF,TGTGCCAGCAGCCCAGGGTATTTGCAGCCCCAGCATTTT